The entry below gives a single T cell receptor (beta chain) sequence along with its context. No antigen is known for it. RNA transcripts were the template, and TCR beta CDR3 regions were amplified from them. First-round RT-PCR used HTBI primers; second-round multiplex PCR followed. TCRdb redid the calling of the multiplex PCR reads with MiXCR, one entry per CDR3 protein. This table holds hundreds of thousands of distinct CDR3 sequences, approximately 21% found once. This record belongs to a study of Graves' ophthalmopathy and Graves' hyperthyroidism. Study-level findings and limits: Among expanded thyroid clonotypes above 0.001 frequency, most also occurred in blood. The model achieved roughly 69% sensitivity and roughly 72% specificity for ophthalmopathy progression.

CDR3 length equals 15 residues. V was trimmed by 0 bases and J by 0 bases, leaving 6 bases between them. Germline loops: CDR1 MNHEY, CDR2 SVGEGT. Sequenced: peripheral blood. The chain links TRBV6-2 or TRBV6-3 to TRBJ1-3, with unresolved D. This TCR was sampled from a young woman with stable Graves' hyperthyroidism. Some clones in this sample may be carry-over from other donors' samples. The CDR3 sequence is CASSYSATSGNTIYF. The CDR3 region has the DNA TGTGCCAGCAGTTACTCGGCTACCTCTGGAAACACCATATATTTT.